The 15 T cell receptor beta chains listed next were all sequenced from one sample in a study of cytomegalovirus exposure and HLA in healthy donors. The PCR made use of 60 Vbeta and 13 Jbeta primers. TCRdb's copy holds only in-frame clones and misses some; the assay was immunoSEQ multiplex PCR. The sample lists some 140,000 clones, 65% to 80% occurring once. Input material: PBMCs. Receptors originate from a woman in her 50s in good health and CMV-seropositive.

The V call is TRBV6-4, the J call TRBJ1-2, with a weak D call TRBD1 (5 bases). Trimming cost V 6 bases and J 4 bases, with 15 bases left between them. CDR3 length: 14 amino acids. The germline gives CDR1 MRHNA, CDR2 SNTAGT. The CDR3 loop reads CASSAYQGSYGYTF. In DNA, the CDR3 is TGTGCCAGCAGCGCCTATCAGGGAAGCTATGGCTACACCTTC.

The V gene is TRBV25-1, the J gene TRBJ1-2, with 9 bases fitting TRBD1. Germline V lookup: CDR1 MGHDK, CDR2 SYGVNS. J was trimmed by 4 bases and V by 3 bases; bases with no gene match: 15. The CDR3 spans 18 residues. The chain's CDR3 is CASSEGGTGPYGSYGYTF. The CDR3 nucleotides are TGTGCCAGCAGTGAGGGCGGGACAGGGCCCTATGGGAGCTATGGCTACACCTTC.

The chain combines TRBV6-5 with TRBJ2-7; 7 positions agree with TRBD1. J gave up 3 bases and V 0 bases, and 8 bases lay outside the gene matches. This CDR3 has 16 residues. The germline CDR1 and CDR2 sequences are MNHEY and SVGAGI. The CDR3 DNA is TGTGCCAGCAGTTACTCGGACGGACAGGTAAACTACGAGCAGTACTTC. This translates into CASSYSDGQVNYEQYF.

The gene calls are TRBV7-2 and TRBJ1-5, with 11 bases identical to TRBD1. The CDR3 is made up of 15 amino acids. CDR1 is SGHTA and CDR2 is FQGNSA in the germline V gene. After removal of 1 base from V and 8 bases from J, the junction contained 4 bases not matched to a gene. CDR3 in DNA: TGTGCCAGCAGCTTAGTAGGGACAGGGGGTGAGCCCCAGCATTTT. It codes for CASSLVGTGGEPQHF. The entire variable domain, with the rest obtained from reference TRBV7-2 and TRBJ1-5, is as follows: GAGVSQSPSNKVTEKGKDVELRCDPISGHTALYWYRQSLGQGLEFLIYFQGNSAPDKSGLPSDRFSAERTGGSVSTLTIQRTQQEDSAVYLCASSLVGTGGEPQHFGDGTRLSIL.

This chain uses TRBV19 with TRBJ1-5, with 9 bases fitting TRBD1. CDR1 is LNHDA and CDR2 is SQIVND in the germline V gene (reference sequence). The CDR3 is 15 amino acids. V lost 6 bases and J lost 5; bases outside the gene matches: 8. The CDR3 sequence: CASRDGQGRYQPQHF. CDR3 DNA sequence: TGTGCCAGTAGGGATGGACAGGGGCGTTATCAGCCCCAGCATTTT.

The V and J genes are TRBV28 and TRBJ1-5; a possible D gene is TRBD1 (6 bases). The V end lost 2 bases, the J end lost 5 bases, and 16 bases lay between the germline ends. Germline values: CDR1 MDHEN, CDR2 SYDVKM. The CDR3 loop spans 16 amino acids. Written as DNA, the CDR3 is TGTGCCAGCAGTTTAGGTGGTAACAGGGCTGATCAGCCCCAGCATTTT. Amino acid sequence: CASSLGGNRADQPQHF.

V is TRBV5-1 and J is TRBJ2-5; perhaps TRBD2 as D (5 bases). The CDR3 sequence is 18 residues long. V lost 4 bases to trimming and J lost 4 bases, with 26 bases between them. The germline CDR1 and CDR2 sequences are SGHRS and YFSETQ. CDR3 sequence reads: CASSLRANQDGSRETQYF. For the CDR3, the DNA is TGCGCCAGCAGCCTGAGGGCCAATCAGGACGGGTCCAGAGAGACCCAGTACTTC.

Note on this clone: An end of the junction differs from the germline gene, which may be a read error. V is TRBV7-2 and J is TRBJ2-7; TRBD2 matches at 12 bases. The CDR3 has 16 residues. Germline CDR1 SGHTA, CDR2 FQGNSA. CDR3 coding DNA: TGTGCCAGCAGCGTAGCCCTAGCGGGGGGGCAGAGCGAGCAGTACTTC. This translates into CASSVALAGGQSEQYF.

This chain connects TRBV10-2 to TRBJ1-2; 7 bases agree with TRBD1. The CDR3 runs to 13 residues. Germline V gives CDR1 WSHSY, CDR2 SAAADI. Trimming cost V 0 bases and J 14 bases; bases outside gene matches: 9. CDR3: CASSESGALRGTF. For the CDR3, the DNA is TGCGCCAGCAGTGAGTCGGGGGCCCTCAGGGGGACCTTC.

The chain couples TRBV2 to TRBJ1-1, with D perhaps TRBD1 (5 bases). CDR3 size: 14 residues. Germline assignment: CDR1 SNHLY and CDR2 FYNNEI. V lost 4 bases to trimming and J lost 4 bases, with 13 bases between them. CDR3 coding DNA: TGTGCCAGCAGTGTCGGGCAGGGCGTCACTGAAGCTTTCTTT. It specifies CASSVGQGVTEAFF.

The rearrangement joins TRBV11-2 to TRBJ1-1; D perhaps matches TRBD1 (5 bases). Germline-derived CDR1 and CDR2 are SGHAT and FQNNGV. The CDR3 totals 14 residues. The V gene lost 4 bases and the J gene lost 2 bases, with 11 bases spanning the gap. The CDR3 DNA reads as TGTGCCAGCAGCTCCTCGACAGCAAACACTGAAGCTTTCTTT. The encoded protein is CASSSSTANTEAFF.

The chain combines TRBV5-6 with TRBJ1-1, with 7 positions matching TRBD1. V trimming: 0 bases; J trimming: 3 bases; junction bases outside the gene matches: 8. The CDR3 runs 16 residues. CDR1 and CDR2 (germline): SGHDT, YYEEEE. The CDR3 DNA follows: TGTGCCAGCAGCTTGGCCGCGACAGGGCCCTACACTGAAGCTTTCTTT. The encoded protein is CASSLAATGPYTEAFF.

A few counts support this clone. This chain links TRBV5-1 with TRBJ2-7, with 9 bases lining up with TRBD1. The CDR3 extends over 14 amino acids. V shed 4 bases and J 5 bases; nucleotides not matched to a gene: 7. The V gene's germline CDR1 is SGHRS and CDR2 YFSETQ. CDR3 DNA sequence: TGCGCCAGCAGCCTACAGGGGGCAGGTGACGAGCAGTACTTC. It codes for CASSLQGAGDEQYF. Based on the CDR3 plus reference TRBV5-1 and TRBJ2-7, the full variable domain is KAGVTQTPRYLIKTRGQQVTLSCSPISGHRSVSWYQQTPGQGLQFLFEYFSETQRNKGNFPGRFSGRQFSNSRSEMNVSTLELGDSALYLCASSLQGAGDEQYFGPGTRLTVT.

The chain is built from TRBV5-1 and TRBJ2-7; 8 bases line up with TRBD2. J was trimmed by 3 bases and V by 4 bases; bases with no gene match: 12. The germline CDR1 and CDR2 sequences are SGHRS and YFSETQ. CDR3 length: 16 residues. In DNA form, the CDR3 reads TGCGCCAGCAGCCCATTAGGGCGGGGGGAAGACTACGAGCAGTACTTC. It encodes CASSPLGRGEDYEQYF.

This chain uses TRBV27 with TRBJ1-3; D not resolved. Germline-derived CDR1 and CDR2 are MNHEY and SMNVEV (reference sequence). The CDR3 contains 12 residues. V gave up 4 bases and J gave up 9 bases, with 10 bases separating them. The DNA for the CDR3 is TGTGCCAGCAGTTCCCTAGGGAGCACCATATATTTT. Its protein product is CASSSLGSTIYF.